The 18 T cell receptor beta chains presented below share a single source sample, sequenced in a study of control samples from healthy donors and cancer patients. Sequencing was performed with immunoSEQ multiplex PCR; in TCRdb, only in-frame clones are kept and a portion is missing. This sample has just over 50,000 clones, with roughly 90% found just once. The sample comprised PBMCs. The origin of the receptors is a man aged 45-60 years with head and neck cancer.

V is TRBV6-5 and J is TRBJ2-5; 8 bases agree with TRBD2. The germline V gene has CDR1 MNHEY and CDR2 SVGAGI. V shed 0 bases, J shed 3 bases, and the junction held 3 bases outside the gene matches. The CDR3 is 15 amino acids. CDR3 sequence: CASSYSGTRKETQYF. The CDR3 DNA follows: TGTGCCAGCAGTTACTCCGGGACTAGAAAAGAGACCCAGTACTTC.

The sample holds a few counts of this clone. The chain has TRBV4-2 and TRBJ2-2, with D possibly TRBD1 on 6 matching bases. This CDR3 is 15 amino acids long. Trimming removed 0 bases at V and 3 bases at J, with 8 bases between. The germline CDR1 and CDR2 sequences are LGHNA and YNFKEQ. The CDR3: CASSQDEGDTGELFF. In nucleotides, the CDR3 is TGTGCCAGCAGCCAAGATGAGGGGGACACCGGGGAGCTGTTTTTT.

The chain is built from TRBV28 and TRBJ2-1, with D tentatively TRBD2 (6 bases). Per germline, CDR1 MDHEN and CDR2 SYDVKM. Trimming removed 5 bases from V and 7 bases from J, with 21 bases in between. The length of the CDR3 is 16 residues. The CDR3 DNA reads TGTGCCAGCAGTCGTACTAGCTTCTTATCCGGGAATGAGCAGTTCTTC. Translating gives CASSRTSFLSGNEQFF.

The chain employs TRBV11-2 and TRBJ1-6; D is unclear. Germline V gene data show CDR1 as SGHAT and CDR2 as FQNNGV. CDR3 length equals 14 residues. The germline V and J ends were trimmed by 3 bases and 6 bases, with 9 bases remaining between them. The CDR3 protein is CASSFGQSNSPLHF. In DNA, the CDR3 is TGTGCCAGCAGCTTCGGGCAGTCTAATTCACCCCTCCACTTT.

The gene calls are TRBV2 and TRBJ2-7; TRBD1 matches 7 bases. The CDR3 totals 16 residues. The trim removed 6 bases at V and 3 bases at J, leaving 14 bases unmatched. Germline V gene data show CDR1 as SNHLY and CDR2 as FYNNEI. The CDR3 loop reads CASRYHGTANYYEQYF. The CDR3 region has the DNA TGTGCCAGCAGGTACCATGGGACAGCTAATTACTACGAGCAGTACTTC.

The chain uses TRBV6-4 and TRBJ2-1; D ambiguous. V was clipped by 2 bases and J by 1 base, with 18 bases between them. The CDR3 contains 18 residues. Germline V gene lookup returns CDR1 MRHNA and CDR2 SNTAGT. The CDR3 reads CASSDLPRTADSYNEQFF. For the CDR3, the DNA is TGTGCCAGCAGTGACCTACCCAGGACGGCCGATTCCTACAATGAGCAGTTCTTC.

CDR3 sequence: CASSLASSDRGARGYTF. The CDR3 region has the DNA TGTGCCAGCAGCTTAGCTTCCTCGGACAGGGGCGCGAGAGGCTACACCTTC. The chain couples TRBV7-2 to TRBJ1-2; 9 bases line up with TRBD1. V was pared by 0 bases and J by 8 bases, with 13 bases of the junction left unmatched. The germline gives CDR1 SGHTA, CDR2 FQGNSA. The CDR3 length is 17 residues.

The V and J genes are TRBV29-1 and TRBJ2-6; D unresolved. Germline-derived CDR1 and CDR2 are SQVTM and ANQGSEA. The CDR3 sequence is 11 residues long. The V end was cut by 4 bases, the J end by 5 bases, with 3 bases between. Here the CDR3 reads CSVGWANVLTF. In DNA, the CDR3 is TGCAGCGTTGGGTGGGCCAACGTCCTGACTTTC.

The chain carries TRBV21-1 and TRBJ2-3; the table names TRBD2, a call not compared with the DNA. TRBV21-1 is listed as a pseudogene. This CDR3 has 16 residues. The CDR3 DNA follows: TGTGCCAGCAACACCCGGCGGGCGGGGGGGGCGGATACGCAGTATTTT. This encodes CASNTRRAGGADTQYF.

The gene calls are TRBV10-1 and TRBJ2-7, with unresolved D. The CDR3 is 14 residues long. V lost 6 bases and J 0 bases, leaving 12 bases between the germline ends. Germline V gene data show CDR1 as WNHNN and CDR2 as SYGVQD (reference sequence). CDR3 sequence reads: CASSRDLASYEQYF. The CDR3 DNA reads TGCGCCAGCAGCCGCGACTTGGCCTCCTACGAGCAGTACTTC.

This chain connects TRBV29-1 to TRBJ2-5; 9 bases align to TRBD2. The CDR3 contains 16 residues. Trimming removed 8 bases from V and 2 bases from J; junction bases left unmatched: 15. The germline V gene encodes CDR1 SQVTM and CDR2 ANQGSEA. The CDR3 here is CSLSGRTGGYQETQYF. The CDR3 DNA reads TGCAGCCTTAGCGGGAGAACGGGGGGGTATCAAGAGACCCAGTACTTC. Based on the CDR3 plus reference TRBV29-1 and TRBJ2-5, the full variable domain is SAVISQKPSRDICQRGTSLTIQCQVDSQVTMMFWYRQQPGQSLTLIATANQGSEATYESGFVIDKFPISRPNLTFSTLTVSNMSPEDSSIYLCSLSGRTGGYQETQYFGPGTRLLVL.

In its sample, this clone was seen once. The rearrangement joins TRBV7-8 to TRBJ2-7, with 12 bases aligning to TRBD2. Germline V gene data show CDR1 as SGHVS and CDR2 as FQNEAQ. The V gene end was trimmed by 1 base and the J gene end by 2 bases; junction bases not matched to a gene: 3. This CDR3 region has 16 residues. CDR3 in amino acids: CASSLDSSGGAYEQYF. DNA for the CDR3: TGTGCCAGCAGCTTAGATTCTAGCGGGGGGGCCTACGAGCAGTACTTC.

The J gene is TRBJ2-6, the V gene TRBV18; D is ambiguous. Per the germline V gene, CDR1 is KGHSH and CDR2 is LQKENI. Trimming stripped 3 bases from V and 0 bases from J, with 3 bases between. This CDR3 has 14 residues. The CDR3 DNA sequence: TGTGCCAGCTCACCGGTCTCTGGGGCCAACGTCCTGACTTTC. Encoded protein: CASSPVSGANVLTF.

The J gene is TRBJ2-5, the V gene TRBV5-5, with TRBD1 matching over 8 bases. V shed 4 bases and J 0 bases; nucleotides not matched to a gene: 8. This CDR3 has 16 amino acids. CDR1 and CDR2 from the germline V gene are SGHKS and YYEKEE (reference sequence). CDR3 amino acids: CASSRDGTGNQETQYF. Written as DNA, the CDR3 is TGTGCCAGCAGCCGCGATGGGACAGGCAACCAAGAGACCCAGTACTTC.

The chain recombines TRBV11-3 with TRBJ2-5, with TRBD2 matching 9 bases. J was trimmed by 5 bases and V by 5 bases; bases with no gene match: 12. Germline CDR1 SGHNT, CDR2 YENEEA. The CDR3 length is 16 residues. In nucleotides, the CDR3 is TGTGCCAGCAGCCCCCGGCGGGGGGGCCCTGGGGAGACCCAGTACTTC. This sequence encodes CASSPRRGGPGETQYF.

This rearrangement joins TRBV9 to TRBJ2-2; the D gene is possibly TRBD1 (6 bases). CDR1 is SGDLS and CDR2 is YYNGEE in the germline V gene. The ends were cut back, 3 bases at V and 7 bases at J, with 7 bases in the middle. The CDR3 length is 12 residues. CDR3 loop: CASSARGGELFF. Written as DNA, the CDR3 is TGTGCCAGCAGCGCCAGGGGCGGGGAGCTGTTTTTT.

This chain connects TRBV6-1 to TRBJ2-1; 8 bases are shared with TRBD1. V was clipped by 2 bases and J by 11 bases; unmatched bases: 2. Looked up from germline, CDR1 is MNHNS and CDR2 is SASEGT. This CDR3 has 12 amino acids. The CDR3 DNA sequence: TGTGCCAGCAGTGAAAGACAGGGGAAGCAGTTCTTC. Protein sequence: CASSERQGKQFF.

The V and J genes are TRBV3-1 (or the pseudogene TRBV3-2) and TRBJ2-1; TRBD2 agrees at 7 bases. Trimming removed 3 bases from V and 8 bases from J; junction bases left unmatched: 7. The CDR3 has 14 amino acids. Germline CDR1 and CDR2: LGHDT and YNNKEL (reference sequence). The CDR3 DNA is TGTGCCAGCAGCCAGAGAGCGGGGAGGGATGAGCAGTTCTTC. It encodes CASSQRAGRDEQFF.